The rows below give T cell receptor beta chains drawn from one sample of a study of blood T cell repertoires in COVID-19. Assay used: immunoSEQ multiplex PCR; TCRdb lists only in-frame clones, some missing. The table records roughly 230,000 clones, roughly 89% of them present only once. Source material: peripheral blood. These receptors came from a woman aged 40-49 years who had recovered from COVID-19. CDR3s include the opening cysteine and the closing phenylalanine or tryptophan. A D gene is named only where the DNA matches it firmly.

TRBJ1-4 TRBV7-2 TRBD1 CASSRDRGNEKLFF TGTGCCAGCAGCCGGGACAGGGGGAATGAAAAACTGTTTTTT
TRBJ2-1 TRBV7-2 TRBD2 CASSSSGRAGNEQFF TGTGCCAGCAGCTCAAGCGGGAGGGCCGGCAATGAGCAGTTCTTC
TRBJ1-1 TRBV30 TRBD1 CAWSQKQGVAFF TGTGCCTGGAGCCAGAAACAGGGGGTAGCTTTCTTT
TRBJ2-1 TRBV15 - CATSEKRWGVEQFF TGTGCCACCAGCGAAAAGCGGTGGGGGGTTGAGCAGTTCTTC
TRBJ2-1 TRBV9 TRBD2 CASSAGTSVHNEQFF TGTGCCAGCAGCGCCGGGACTAGCGTCCACAATGAGCAGTTCTTC
TRBJ1-6 TRBV6-5 - CASRNRGGSGSPLHF TGTGCCAGCAGAAACCGGGGGGGGTCGGGTTCACCCCTCCACTTT
TRBJ2-5 TRBV9 - CASSLTGRREETQYF TGTGCCAGCAGTTTGACAGGGAGGCGCGAGGAGACCCAGTACTTC
TRBJ1-2 TRBV6-5 - CASQGGNYGYTF TGTGCCAGCCAGGGTGGGAACTATGGCTACACCTTC
TRBJ2-1 TRBV9 TRBD2 CASNREGLNEQFF TGTGCCAGCAACCGGGAGGGCCTGAATGAGCAGTTCTTC
TRBJ2-5 TRBV9 TRBD2 CASSVVGSGEETQYF TGTGCCAGCAGCGTAGTCGGTAGCGGGGAAGAGACCCAGTACTTC